This T cell receptor beta chain appears in the sequencing data of a study of T-cell reconstitution after alpha-beta-depleted transplantation in children. Broader study findings: The study reportedly traced alpha-beta T cells about two months after transplant to several hundred expanded graft clones. T-cell numbers and diversity, one year after transplant, stemmed largely from T cells that were newly produced. Some patients' high day-60 TCRbeta diversity was attributed to recipient cells surviving conditioning.

Trimming took off 1 base at V and 7 bases at J, with 8 bases between the two ends. CDR3 length equals 14 residues. Germline V gives CDR1 MNHEY, CDR2 SVGAGI. This clonotype was counted at least ten times. The antigen is undetermined. The library targeted TCRbeta and was prepared with unique molecular identifiers. MiXCR, run by TCRdb on the PCR reads, gives a single entry per CDR3 protein. The data hold approximately 170,000 distinct CDR3 sequences, with 11% observed a single time. The V and J genes are TRBV6-5 and TRBJ1-6; no clear D gene. The origin of this receptor is a boy aged 2 to 9 with acute myeloid leukemia, due to receive a stem cell transplant. This sample comprised PBMCs, obtained before TCRalphabeta/CD19-depleted stem cell transplant. The CDR3 is CASSYWQKNSPLHF. The CDR3 bases are TGTGCCAGCAGTTACTGGCAGAAAAATTCACCCCTCCACTTT.